The rows below give T cell receptor beta chains drawn from one sample of a study of glioma-infiltrating T cells after dendritic cell vaccination. Generated by immunoSEQ multiplex PCR, the TCRdb table keeps only in-frame clones and is missing some. Found here are roughly 47,000 clones, approximately 83% of them singletons; the top ten hold about an eighth. Specimen: blood, collected before dendritic cell vaccination. These receptors originate from a human donor with glioblastoma. Each CDR3 is given with its conserved first and last residue. Each record gives: CDR3 protein, CDR3 DNA, clone size, D gene, J gene, V gene. The D gene is left open where the match is weak. Expanded clones are given a class, and other clones once, few, many or no size at all.

cdr3_aa: CASSRTSGGYTQYF; cdr3_nt: TGTGCCAGCAGTAGGACTAGCGGGGGCTATACGCAGTATTTT; clone_size: NA; d_call: TRBD2; j_call: TRBJ2-3; v_call: TRBV27
cdr3_aa: CASSLGQGNSYEQYF; cdr3_nt: TGCGCCAGCAGCTTAGGACAGGGGAACTCTTACGAGCAGTACTTC; clone_size: NA; d_call: TRBD1; j_call: TRBJ2-7; v_call: TRBV5-1
cdr3_aa: CASKTGAFNEQYF; cdr3_nt: TGTGCCAGCAAGACAGGGGCTTTCAACGAGCAGTACTTC; clone_size: NA; d_call: TRBD1; j_call: TRBJ2-7; v_call: TRBV6-6
cdr3_aa: CASSPRLAGGQETQYF; cdr3_nt: TGTGCCAGCAGCCCCAGACTAGCGGGAGGGCAAGAGACCCAGTACTTC; clone_size: NA; d_call: TRBD2; j_call: TRBJ2-5; v_call: TRBV7-9
cdr3_aa: CASSFGLRSTGELFF; cdr3_nt: TGTGCCAGCAGCTTTGGATTGAGGTCAACCGGGGAGCTGTTTTTT; clone_size: NA; d_call: NA; j_call: TRBJ2-2; v_call: TRBV5-4
cdr3_aa: CASSLLVGGNQPQHF; cdr3_nt: TGTGCCAGCAGTTTATTAGTAGGGGGCAATCAGCCCCAGCATTTT; clone_size: NA; d_call: NA; j_call: TRBJ1-5; v_call: TRBV27
cdr3_aa: CASSIGGLAAYEQYF; cdr3_nt: TGTGCCAGTAGTATAGGGGGACTAGCAGCATACGAGCAGTACTTC; clone_size: NA; d_call: TRBD2; j_call: TRBJ2-7; v_call: TRBV19
cdr3_aa: CASRRQGANTEAFF; cdr3_nt: TGTGCCAGTAGGCGACAGGGGGCGAACACTGAAGCTTTCTTT; clone_size: few; d_call: TRBD1; j_call: TRBJ1-1; v_call: TRBV19
cdr3_aa: CASRTGVQDGYTF; cdr3_nt: TGTGCCAGCAGGACAGGGGTTCAGGATGGCTACACCTTC; clone_size: NA; d_call: TRBD1; j_call: TRBJ1-2; v_call: TRBV5-4
cdr3_aa: CASSLPGQRTQYF; cdr3_nt: TGCGCCAGCAGCTTGCCGGGTCAGAGGACCCAGTACTTC; clone_size: few; d_call: NA; j_call: TRBJ2-5; v_call: TRBV5-1
cdr3_aa: CASSPSRATSSGNTIYF; cdr3_nt: TGTGCCAGCTCACCGTCCAGGGCCACGTCCTCTGGAAACACCATATATTTT; clone_size: NA; d_call: NA; j_call: TRBJ1-3; v_call: TRBV18
cdr3_aa: CSVEHRSSYEQYF; cdr3_nt: TGCAGCGTTGAGCACAGGAGCTCCTACGAGCAGTACTTC; clone_size: NA; d_call: NA; j_call: TRBJ2-7; v_call: TRBV29-1
cdr3_aa: CATSSPPPFTGNQPQHF; cdr3_nt: TGTGCCACCAGCAGCCCACCTCCCTTTACGGGCAATCAGCCCCAGCATTTT; clone_size: NA; d_call: NA; j_call: TRBJ1-5; v_call: TRBV15
cdr3_aa: CASSSSVVSGANVLTF; cdr3_nt: TGCGCCAGCAGCTCCTCGGTCGTTTCTGGGGCCAACGTCCTGACTTTC; clone_size: NA; d_call: NA; j_call: TRBJ2-6; v_call: TRBV5-1
cdr3_aa: CASSQTSGRVF; cdr3_nt: TGTGCCAGCAGCCAGACTAGCGGGAGGGTCTTC; clone_size: NA; d_call: TRBD2; j_call: TRBJ2-1; v_call: TRBV7-2
cdr3_aa: CASSPLEGTGAFF; cdr3_nt: TGTGCCAGCAGCCCATTAGAGGGGACAGGAGCTTTCTTT; clone_size: NA; d_call: TRBD1; j_call: TRBJ1-1; v_call: TRBV27